These 10 T cell receptor beta chains originate from one sample sequenced in a study of blood T cell repertoires in COVID-19. The table came from immunoSEQ multiplex PCR; TCRdb's copy has only in-frame clones and leaves some out. The table records 220,000 or so clones, around 83% of them present only once. Material for sequencing was peripheral blood. The receptors here all came from an elderly woman with COVID-19, enrolled during active disease.

The V gene is TRBV6-5, the J gene TRBJ1-2, with 8 positions matching TRBD1. The CDR3 consists of 14 residues. Germline values: CDR1 MNHEY, CDR2 SVGAGI. V was clipped by 6 bases and J by 4 bases; unmatched bases: 7. CDR3 in amino acids: CASSLGRGLYGYTF. The CDR3, as DNA: TGTGCCAGCAGCTTAGGCAGGGGGCTCTATGGCTACACCTTC.

This clone was observed many times. Within the sample, other DNA sequences also encode this same CDR3. The chain's CDR3 is CASSLDRGQPQHF. CDR3 nucleotide sequence: TGTGCCAGCAGCTTAGATCGAGGTCAGCCCCAGCATTTT. J is TRBJ1-5 and V is TRBV11-2; D gene ambiguous. CDR1 and CDR2 from the germline V gene are SGHAT and FQNNGV. CDR3 size: 13 residues. V was pared by 0 bases and J by 6 bases, with 6 bases between.

The chain joins TRBV19 to TRBJ1-5; 8 bases align to TRBD1. The CDR3 is 15 residues long. V gave up 6 bases and J gave up 4 bases; unmatched junction bases: 8. CDR1 is LNHDA and CDR2 is SQIVND in the germline V gene (reference sequence). CDR3 region: CASSSGTGTNQPQHF. The CDR3 DNA is TGTGCCAGTAGCTCCGGGACAGGAACAAATCAGCCCCAGCATTTT.

V usage is TRBV6-2 or TRBV6-3 and J usage is TRBJ2-5; D is uncertain. Trimming stripped 6 bases from V and 5 bases from J, with 10 bases between. This CDR3 contains 12 residues. Per the germline V gene, CDR1 is MNHEY and CDR2 is SVGEGT. CDR3 sequence: CASRYPRETQYF. The CDR3 DNA follows: TGTGCCAGCAGGTACCCTAGGGAGACCCAGTACTTC.

The V gene is TRBV30, the J gene TRBJ1-6; D is uncertain. Looked up from germline, CDR1 is GTSNPN and CDR2 is SVGIG (reference sequence). The CDR3 loop spans 12 amino acids. V dropped 5 bases and J dropped 4 bases, with 6 bases sitting between them. The CDR3 loop is CAWAGYNSPLHF. The CDR3 DNA follows: TGTGCCTGGGCAGGTTATAATTCACCCCTCCACTTT. Together with reference TRBV30 and TRBJ1-6, the CDR3 gives the full variable domain: SQTIHQWPATLVQPVGSPLSLECTVEGTSNPNLYWYRQAAGRGLQLLFYSVGIGQISSEVPQNLSASRPQDRQFILSSKKLLLSDSGFYLCAWAGYNSPLHFGNGTRLTVT.

This clone was counted a few times. This sequence joins TRBV2 and TRBJ1-3; 11 bases map to TRBD1. V was pared by 8 bases and J by 4 bases, with 7 bases of the junction left unmatched. The CDR3 extends over 15 amino acids. Per the germline V gene, CDR1 is SNHLY and CDR2 is FYNNEI. As DNA, the CDR3 is TGTGCCAGCCTAGGACAGGGGGCATCAGGAAACACCATATATTTT. This encodes CASLGQGASGNTIYF.

The gene calls are TRBV6-5 and TRBJ1-2; D is undetermined. V lost 8 bases, J lost 6 bases, and 19 bases lay in between. The CDR3 has 14 amino acids. Germline CDR1 is MNHEY and CDR2 is SVGAGI. The CDR3 region has the DNA TGTGCCAGCGTCCTCACCAGGTCAAATCATGGCTACACCTTC. This sequence encodes CASVLTRSNHGYTF.

V usage is TRBV2 and J usage is TRBJ2-5, with D perhaps matching TRBD2 (5 bases). V was shortened by 7 bases and J by 5 bases, with 17 bases between the two germline ends. Looked up from germline, CDR1 is SNHLY and CDR2 is FYNNEI. The CDR3 is made up of 14 amino acids. CDR3 loop: CASTPGRVGETQYF. CDR3 sequence (DNA): TGTGCCAGCACCCCCGGGCGGGTTGGCGAGACCCAGTACTTC.

This chain joins TRBV6-6 and TRBJ2-2, with D unclear. Germline-derived CDR1 and CDR2 are MNHNY and SVGAGI (reference sequence). This CDR3 spans 14 amino acids. The V and J ends lost 7 bases and 0 bases respectively, with 9 bases between them. CDR3 in amino acids: CASNRKANTGELFF. For the CDR3, the DNA is TGTGCCAGCAACAGAAAGGCGAACACCGGGGAGCTGTTTTTT.

Of note for this clone: Other DNA sequences within the sample encode an identical CDR3. The rearrangement uses TRBV29-1 and TRBJ2-7; the match to TRBD1 covers 9 bases. Germline V gene data show CDR1 as SQVTM and CDR2 as ANQGSEA. Losses at the gene ends were 6 bases for V and 3 bases for J; bases not matched to a gene: 3. The CDR3 is 12 amino acids. For the CDR3, the DNA is TGCAGCGTCGGGGGACAGGGCTACGAGCAGTACTTC. It yields the protein CSVGGQGYEQYF.